These T cell receptor beta chains were read from a single sample in a study of Graves' ophthalmopathy and Graves' hyperthyroidism. MiXCR, run by TCRdb on the multiplex PCR reads, gives a single entry per CDR3 protein. The sample holds hundreds of thousands of distinct CDR3 sequences, roughly two fifths seen once. Sequences were obtained from peripheral blood. All receptors come from an adult man with Graves' ophthalmopathy. Each CDR3 is given with its conserved first and last residue. The D gene is left open where the match is weak. Clone size is stated in some rows and not others, as once, few, many or a class when expanded.

J: TRBJ1-1; D: TRBD1; size: NA; V: TRBV7-6; DNA: TGTGCCAGCAGCTCCACAGGGGGCATTAGTACTGAAGCTTTCTTT; CDR3: CASSSTGGISTEAFF
J: TRBJ1-2; D: TRBD1; size: few; V: TRBV5-1; DNA: TGCGCCAGCAGCTCCTACTGGGGACAGATCTATGGCTACACCTTC; CDR3: CASSSYWGQIYGYTF
J: TRBJ1-2; D: TRBD1; size: once; V: TRBV25-1; DNA: TGTGCGAGAAGGACAGGGGGCTTTTCTGGCTACACCTTC; CDR3: CARRTGGFSGYTF
J: TRBJ2-1; D: TRBD2; size: NA; V: TRBV29-1; DNA: TGCAGCGTTAGGTTAGGTCGGACTAGCGGTTACAATGAGCAGTTCTTC; CDR3: CSVRLGRTSGYNEQFF
J: TRBJ2-5; D: NA; size: NA; V: TRBV29-1; DNA: TGCAGCGTGTCCCGGGAACAAGAGACCCAGTACTTC; CDR3: CSVSREQETQYF
J: TRBJ1-1; D: NA; size: many; V: TRBV19; DNA: TGTGCCAGTAGTACAGCCGGGGACACTGAAGCTTTCTTT; CDR3: CASSTAGDTEAFF
J: TRBJ2-6; D: TRBD1; size: NA; V: TRBV15; DNA: TGTGCCACCGTTGGGACAGGGGGCTCTGGGGCCAACGTCCTGACTTTC; CDR3: CATVGTGGSGANVLTF
J: TRBJ1-5; D: NA; size: NA; V: TRBV24-1; DNA: TGTGCCAGCAATGTTCAGCCCCAGCATTTT; CDR3: CASNVQPQHF
J: TRBJ1-6; D: NA; size: NA; V: TRBV25-1; DNA: TGTGCCAGCAGTTGGGCGAACACCGGGAATTCACCCCTCCACTTT; CDR3: CASSWANTGNSPLHF
J: TRBJ1-2; D: NA; size: many; V: TRBV19; DNA: TGTGCCAGTAGTCCTCGGGACAACCTCGGGTATGGCTACACCTTC; CDR3: CASSPRDNLGYGYTF
J: TRBJ2-6; D: NA; size: NA; V: TRBV25-1; DNA: TGTGCCAGCAGCGTTGAAGGTGGCAGGGTTGGGGCCAACGTCCTGACTTTC; CDR3: CASSVEGGRVGANVLTF
J: TRBJ2-3; D: TRBD1; size: once; V: TRBV29-1; DNA: TGCAGCGTTGTAGGGACAGGAGGCACAGATACGCAGTATTTT; CDR3: CSVVGTGGTDTQYF
J: TRBJ2-2; D: NA; size: NA; V: TRBV7-9; DNA: TGTGCCAGCAGCCTCCACCCGAACACCGGGGAGCTGTTTTTT; CDR3: CASSLHPNTGELFF
J: TRBJ2-2; D: TRBD2; size: NA; V: TRBV7-2; DNA: TGCGCCAGCAGCCAAGTGGTAGGGAGGGACACCGGGGAGCTGTTTTTT; CDR3: CASSQVVGRDTGELFF
J: TRBJ2-5; D: NA; size: NA; V: TRBV10-2; DNA: TGTGCCAGTAGTACCTCAGGAACACAAGAGACCCAGTACTTC; CDR3: CASSTSGTQETQYF
J: TRBJ2-7; D: TRBD2; size: few; V: TRBV29-1; DNA: TGCAGCGGCACTGGCGGGGGGGCCCTTCACTACGAGCAGTACTTC; CDR3: CSGTGGGALHYEQYF
J: TRBJ1-2; D: NA; size: NA; V: TRBV10-3; DNA: TGTGCCATCAGTTCCCAGAACTATGGCTACACCTTC; CDR3: CAISSQNYGYTF
J: TRBJ2-5; D: TRBD2; size: NA; V: TRBV25-1; DNA: TGTGCCAGCAGTGAGTGGACGGGAGGGGAGACCCAGTACTTC; CDR3: CASSEWTGGETQYF
J: TRBJ1-6; D: NA; size: NA; V: TRBV4-3; DNA: TGCGCCAGCAGCCAAGATCAGTATTATAATTCACCCCTCCACTTT; CDR3: CASSQDQYYNSPLHF
J: TRBJ1-3; D: NA; size: few; V: TRBV28; DNA: TGTGCCAGCAGTCAAGTAGGGCCTCGAAACACCATATATTTT; CDR3: CASSQVGPRNTIYF
J: TRBJ2-7; D: TRBD1; size: NA; V: TRBV7-3; DNA: TGTGCCAGCAGCCCGTTGGGACAGGGCTCCTACGAGCAGTACTTC; CDR3: CASSPLGQGSYEQYF
J: TRBJ2-5; D: TRBD1; size: few; V: TRBV5-4; DNA: TGTGCCAGCAGGGGAACAGACAGGGCCGAGACCCAGTACTTC; CDR3: CASRGTDRAETQYF
J: TRBJ2-7; D: TRBD1; size: many; V: TRBV29-1; DNA: TGCAGCGGCACAGGGGTGGGCGAGCAGTACTTC; CDR3: CSGTGVGEQYF
J: TRBJ2-1; D: NA; size: NA; V: TRBV11-2; DNA: TGTGCCAGCAGCCGTCAAGGGGTCAATGAGCAGTTCTTC; CDR3: CASSRQGVNEQFF
J: TRBJ2-7; D: TRBD2; size: NA; V: TRBV20-1; DNA: TGCAGTGCTTCCCTTAGCGGGGGGCCTTCCGAGCAGTACTTC; CDR3: CSASLSGGPSEQYF
J: TRBJ1-1; D: NA; size: many; V: TRBV7-2; DNA: TGTGCCAGCAGCTTAGCGGGATTAAGTTACACTGAAGCTTTCTTT; CDR3: CASSLAGLSYTEAFF
J: TRBJ2-3; D: TRBD2; size: once; V: TRBV9; DNA: TGTGCCAGCAGCGTAGATTCGATCGGGGGGGCGGCAGATACGCAGTATTTT; CDR3: CASSVDSIGGAADTQYF
J: TRBJ2-7; D: TRBD2; size: few; V: TRBV20-1; DNA: TGCAGTGCTAGCACGGCCGAGGTAGCGGGGGGCGAGCAGTACTTC; CDR3: CSASTAEVAGGEQYF
J: TRBJ1-4; D: TRBD1; size: NA; V: TRBV11-2; DNA: TGTGCCAGCAGTTATGGAACCACAGGGGTTGAAAAACTGTTTTTT; CDR3: CASSYGTTGVEKLFF
J: TRBJ1-6; D: TRBD1; size: few; V: TRBV9; DNA: TGTGCCAGCAGCCGGTCGGGGACAGCAAATTCACCCCTCCACTTT; CDR3: CASSRSGTANSPLHF
J: TRBJ1-2; D: TRBD1; size: NA; V: TRBV16; DNA: TGTGCCAGCAGCCAACCGACAGGGACGCTCTATGGCTACACCTTC; CDR3: CASSQPTGTLYGYTF
J: TRBJ1-5; D: NA; size: few; V: TRBV6-1; DNA: TGTGCCAGCAGGGGCCTAGACAGACCGCAGCAGCCCCAGCATTTT; CDR3: CASRGLDRPQQPQHF
J: TRBJ1-5; D: NA; size: NA; V: TRBV24-1; DNA: TGTGCCAGCCAGAGGTGGGGGGCCAATCAGCCCCAGCATTTT; CDR3: CASQRWGANQPQHF
J: TRBJ1-5; D: TRBD1; size: NA; V: TRBV24-1; DNA: TGTGCCAGCAGTTACTTTGGACAGGGGCGAACCGCCCAGCCCCAGCATTTT; CDR3: CASSYFGQGRTAQPQHF
J: TRBJ2-2; D: NA; size: NA; V: TRBV20-1; DNA: TGCAGTGCTAGAAAAAGTGACGGGAACGGGGAGCTGTTTTTT; CDR3: CSARKSDGNGELFF
J: TRBJ1-4; D: TRBD1; size: many; V: TRBV15; DNA: TGTGCCACCAGAAGGACAGGGGGCGAAAAACTGTTTTTT; CDR3: CATRRTGGEKLFF
J: TRBJ1-5; D: NA; size: NA; V: TRBV4-2; DNA: TGTGCCAGCAGCCAAGGACTTCAACAGGGAGTGAGCAATCAGCCCCAGCATTTT; CDR3: CASSQGLQQGVSNQPQHF
J: TRBJ2-5; D: NA; size: few; V: TRBV4-2; DNA: TGTGCCAGCAGCCCCTCAGGAGTATGGGGAGAGACCCAGTACTTC; CDR3: CASSPSGVWGETQYF
J: TRBJ1-3; D: NA; size: NA; V: TRBV29-1; DNA: TGCAGCGTCCATAGCAGGGACCCTGGAAACACCATATATTTT; CDR3: CSVHSRDPGNTIYF
J: TRBJ1-4; D: NA; size: NA; V: TRBV10-3; DNA: TGTGCCATCAGGGGTTCCCCGAATGAAAAACTGTTTTTT; CDR3: CAIRGSPNEKLFF
J: TRBJ2-6; D: NA; size: many; V: TRBV19; DNA: TGTGCCAGTAGCACCAAGGGCTCTGGGGCCAACGTCCTGACTTTC; CDR3: CASSTKGSGANVLTF
J: TRBJ2-7; D: TRBD1; size: NA; V: TRBV2; DNA: TGTGCCAGCCGAGGACAGGGGTTCTCCGAGCAGTACTTC; CDR3: CASRGQGFSEQYF
J: TRBJ1-1; D: TRBD1; size: once; V: TRBV11-3; DNA: TGTGCCAGCCCCCCCGGACAGGGGGCATATACTGAAGCTTTCTTT; CDR3: CASPPGQGAYTEAFF
J: TRBJ1-5; D: NA; size: NA; V: TRBV24-1; DNA: TGTGCCAGCCTTTCATCCGGGGCCCTAGATCAGCCCCAGCATTTT; CDR3: CASLSSGALDQPQHF
J: TRBJ2-5; D: TRBD2; size: many; V: TRBV15; DNA: TGTGCCACCACAGCAGAGGCGGGACTAGGGGAGACCCAGTACTTC; CDR3: CATTAEAGLGETQYF